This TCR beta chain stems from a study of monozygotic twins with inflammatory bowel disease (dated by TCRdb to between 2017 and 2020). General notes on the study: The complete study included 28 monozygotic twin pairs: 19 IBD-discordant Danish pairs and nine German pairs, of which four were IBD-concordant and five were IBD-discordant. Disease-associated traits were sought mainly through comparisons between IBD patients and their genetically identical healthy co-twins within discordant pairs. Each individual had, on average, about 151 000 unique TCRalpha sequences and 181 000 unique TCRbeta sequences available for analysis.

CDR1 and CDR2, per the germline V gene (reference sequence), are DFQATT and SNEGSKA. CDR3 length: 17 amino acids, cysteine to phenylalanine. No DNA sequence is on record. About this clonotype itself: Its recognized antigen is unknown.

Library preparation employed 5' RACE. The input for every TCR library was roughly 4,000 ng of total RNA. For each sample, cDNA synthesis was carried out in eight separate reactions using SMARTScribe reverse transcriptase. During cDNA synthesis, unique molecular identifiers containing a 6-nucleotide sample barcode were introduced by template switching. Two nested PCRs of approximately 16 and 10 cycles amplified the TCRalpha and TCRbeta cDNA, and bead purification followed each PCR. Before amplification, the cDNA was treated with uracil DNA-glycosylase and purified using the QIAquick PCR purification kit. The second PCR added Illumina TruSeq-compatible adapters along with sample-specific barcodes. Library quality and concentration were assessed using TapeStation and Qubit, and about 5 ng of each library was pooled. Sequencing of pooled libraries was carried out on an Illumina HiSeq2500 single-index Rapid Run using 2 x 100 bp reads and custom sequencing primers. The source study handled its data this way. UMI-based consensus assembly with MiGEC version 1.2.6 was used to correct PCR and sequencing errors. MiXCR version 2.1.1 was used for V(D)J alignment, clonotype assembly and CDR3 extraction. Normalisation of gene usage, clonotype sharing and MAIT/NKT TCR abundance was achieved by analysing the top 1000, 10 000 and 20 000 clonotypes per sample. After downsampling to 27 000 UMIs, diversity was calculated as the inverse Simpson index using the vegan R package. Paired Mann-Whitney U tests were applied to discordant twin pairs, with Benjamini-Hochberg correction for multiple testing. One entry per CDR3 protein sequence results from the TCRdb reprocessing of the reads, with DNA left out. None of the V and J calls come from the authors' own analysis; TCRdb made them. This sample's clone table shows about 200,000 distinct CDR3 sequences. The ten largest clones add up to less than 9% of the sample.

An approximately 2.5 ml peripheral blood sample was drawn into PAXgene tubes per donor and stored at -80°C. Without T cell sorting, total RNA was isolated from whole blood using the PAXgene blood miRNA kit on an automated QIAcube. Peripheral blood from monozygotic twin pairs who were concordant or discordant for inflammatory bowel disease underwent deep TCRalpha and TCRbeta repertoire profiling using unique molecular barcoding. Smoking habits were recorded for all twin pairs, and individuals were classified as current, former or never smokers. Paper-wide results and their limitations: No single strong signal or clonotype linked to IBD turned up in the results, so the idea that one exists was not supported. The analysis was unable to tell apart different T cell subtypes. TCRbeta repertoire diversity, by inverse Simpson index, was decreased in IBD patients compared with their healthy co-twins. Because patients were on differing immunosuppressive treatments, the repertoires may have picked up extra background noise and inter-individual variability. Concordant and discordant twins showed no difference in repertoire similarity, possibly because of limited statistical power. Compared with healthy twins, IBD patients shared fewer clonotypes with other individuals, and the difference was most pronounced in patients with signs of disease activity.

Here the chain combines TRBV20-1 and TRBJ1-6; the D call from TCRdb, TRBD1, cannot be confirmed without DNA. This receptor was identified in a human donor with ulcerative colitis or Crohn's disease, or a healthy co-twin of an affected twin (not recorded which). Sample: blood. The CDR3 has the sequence CSARDRDRSSYNSPLHF.